This T cell receptor beta chain was sequenced in a study of OX40 agonist ivuxolimab in advanced cancers. Study results and caveats: The investigators did not determine what antigen specificity the expanded peripheral T cells had.

Note on this clone: The antigen is undetermined.

TCRdb keeps only in-frame clones here, not all; method: immunoSEQ multiplex PCR. The repertoire holds about 53,000 clones, with approximately 88% as singletons. The study sampled blood at baseline, cycle 4 day 1, and cycle 7 day 1. Germline CDR1 and CDR2: GTSNPN and SVGIG (reference sequence). This CDR3 has 18 residues. V was pared by 0 bases and J by 2 bases, with 10 bases of the junction left unmatched. The chain couples TRBV30 to TRBJ1-3; 10 bases fit TRBD1. The clonotype originates from an adult with an advanced solid tumor such as melanoma, head and neck, liver or kidney cancer. The source was CD4+ or CD8+ T cells sorted from blood, collected in a trial of the OX40 agonist ivuxolimab. The DNA of the CDR3 is TGTGCCTGGAGTGTAGATGTCCCCGGGACAGGGGCTGGAAACACCATATATTTT. Translating it yields CAWSVDVPGTGAGNTIYF.